This paragraph reports one T cell receptor (beta chain). Its antigen is unidentified. The data belong to a study of T-cell memory formation after mild COVID-19. Study at large: Most TCR clusters belonged to a single donor.

From the 5' RACE reads, TCRdb called clonotypes with MiXCR, one entry per CDR3 protein. In the table there are roughly 42,000 distinct CDR3 sequences, roughly 7.2% of which are singletons. The germline V gene has CDR1 DFQATT and CDR2 SNEGSKA (reference sequence). V was trimmed by 3 bases and J by 6 bases, leaving 12 bases between them. This CDR3 has 12 amino acids. Study outcomes and limitations: Clones that contracted clustered mainly in CM and EM if CD4+ and in EMRA if CD8+.

Input material: PBMCs or a T cell subset sorted from them (not recorded which). The sequence was obtained from a young man who had mild COVID-19 (a few samples of this study predate the infection). Cell type and time point are not known. The V and J genes are TRBV20-1 and TRBJ2-7; D is possibly TRBD1 or TRBD2 (5 bases each). DNA of the CDR3: TGCAGTGCTAGCCCTAACGGGGCCGAGCAGTACGTC. Translated: CSASPNGAEQYV.